A selection of T cell receptor beta chains follows, all from one sample in a study of shared clonotypes between healthy human individuals. The table came from immunoSEQ multiplex PCR; TCRdb's copy has only in-frame clones and leaves some out. Among about 2 million clones listed, about 95% were seen once. Sample: naive CD8+ T cells sorted from blood. Source of these receptors: a man aged 18-30 years in good health. Both conserved end residues are part of each CDR3. A D gene is named only where the DNA matches it firmly. Only some rows state a clone size, as once, few, many or a class for expanded clones.

TRBJ2-2,-,-,TRBV15,CATSSEGNTGELFF,TGTGCCACCAGCAGTGAGGGTAACACCGGGGAGCTGTTTTTT
TRBJ2-7,-,TRBD2,TRBV4-1,CASSPTYSGSGNEQYF,TGCGCCAGCAGCCCAACCTATAGCGGGAGCGGTAACGAGCAGTACTTC
TRBJ1-1,-,TRBD1,TRBV5-4,CASSSRDRVNTEAFF,TGTGCCAGCAGCAGCCGGGACAGGGTGAACACTGAAGCTTTCTTT
TRBJ2-1,-,-,TRBV6-5,CASSYSAGHEQFF,TGTGCCAGCAGTTACTCGGCCGGCCATGAGCAGTTCTTC
TRBJ2-1,-,TRBD2,TRBV2,CASDLGSGTVNEQFF,TGTGCCAGCGATCTTGGGAGCGGGACGGTCAATGAGCAGTTCTTC
TRBJ1-6,-,TRBD1,TRBV5-1,CASSLVGGGSSYNSPLHF,TGCGCCAGCAGCTTGGTCGGAGGGGGCAGCTCCTATAATTCACCCCTCCACTTT
TRBJ2-7,few,TRBD1,TRBV6-1,CASSGDRAPYEQYF,TGTGCCAGCAGTGGGGACAGGGCTCCCTACGAGCAGTACTTC
TRBJ2-6,-,-,TRBV27,CASTISPGANVLTF,TGTGCCAGCACCATAAGTCCTGGGGCCAACGTCCTGACTTTC
TRBJ2-2,-,-,TRBV19,CASSIYSANTGELFF,TGTGCCAGTAGTATTTACAGCGCGAACACCGGGGAGCTGTTTTTT
TRBJ2-5,-,-,TRBV7-9,CASSPPRSKQETQYF,TGTGCCAGCAGCCCGCCGCGCAGCAAACAAGAGACCCAGTACTTC
TRBJ1-2,-,-,TRBV4-2,CASSQEGRELYGYTF,TGTGCCAGCAGCCAAGAGGGGAGGGAGCTCTATGGCTACACCTTC
TRBJ2-2,-,-,TRBV30,CAWITASNTGELFF,TGTGCCTGGATCACAGCATCGAACACCGGGGAGCTGTTTTTT